This is a list of T cell receptor beta chains from one sample in a study of blood T cells in healthy people across ages. TCRdb redid the calling of the 5' RACE reads with MiXCR, one entry per CDR3 protein. The sample includes 600,000 to 850,000 distinct CDR3 sequences, roughly two fifths of them seen just once. Sequencing input: blood. These receptors all stem from a woman aged 60-75 years in good health. CDR3s include the opening cysteine and the closing phenylalanine or tryptophan. The order of the fields is J gene, D gene, clone size, V gene, CDR3 DNA, CDR3 protein. The D gene is left open where the match is weak. Size tells how often a clone was seen (once, few, many) or the class of an expanded clone, and some rows leave it out.

TRBJ2-5 . few TRBV9 TGTGCCAGCAGCACCTTAGGGCAGAATCAAGAGACCCAGTACTTC CASSTLGQNQETQYF
TRBJ2-7 TRBD1 . TRBV7-2 TGTGCCAGCAGCCCCTCACCGGGACAGGGGGCTCGGGATGAGCAGTACTTC CASSPSPGQGARDEQYF
TRBJ2-3 TRBD2 . TRBV18 TGTGCCAGCTCACCGGTTGGACTAGCGGGTGTGTCAGATACGCAGTATTTT CASSPVGLAGVSDTQYF
TRBJ1-1 TRBD1 . TRBV6-5 TGTGCCTGCAGTAAACAGGGGCAACTCACTGAAGCTTTCTTT CACSKQGQLTEAFF
TRBJ2-5 TRBD2 few TRBV7-3 TGTGCCAGCAGCCTCGCTAGCGGGGGGTCCCAAGAGACCCAGTACTTC CASSLASGGSQETQYF
TRBJ2-7 TRBD2 . TRBV15 TGTGCCACCAGCAGAGAAGCGGGATCCTACAATGAGCAGTACTTC CATSREAGSYNEQYF
TRBJ1-5 . few TRBV29-1 TGCAGCGTCGTCGGGTCCGATAGCAATCAGCCCCAGCATTTT CSVVGSDSNQPQHF
TRBJ2-2 TRBD2 . TRBV9 TGTGCCAGCAGCGCGACTAGCAACACCGGGGAGCTGTTTTTT CASSATSNTGELFF
TRBJ2-4 . . TRBV15 TGTGCCACCAGCACGCGACTGGGCGGTGTGGCCAAAAACATTCAGTACTTC CATSTRLGGVAKNIQYF
TRBJ1-1 . . TRBV7-3 TGTGCCAGCAGCCTCTTGGGGAGGAACACTGAAGCTTTCTTT CASSLLGRNTEAFF
TRBJ2-3 . . TRBV20-1 TGCAGTGCTCCGAAGGGTGTCGGCACAGATACGCAGTATTTT CSAPKGVGTDTQYF
TRBJ2-3 TRBD2 . TRBV20-1 TGCAGTGCCCTACGACTAGCGGGAGAGGTAGATACGCAGTATTTT CSALRLAGEVDTQYF
TRBJ2-1 . . TRBV6-2/TRBV6-3 TGTGCCAGCGTCCTGGGCGGTAGCAGCAATGAGCAGTTCTTC CASVLGGSSNEQFF
TRBJ2-1 TRBD1 . TRBV7-3 TGTGCCAGCAGCACCCAGGGGGCCTTGACTTACAATGAGCAGTTCTTC CASSTQGALTYNEQFF
TRBJ2-1 TRBD1 few TRBV6-6 TGTGCCAGCAGCAAGTCACAGGGGAACGATGAGCAGTTCTTC CASSKSQGNDEQFF
TRBJ1-1 . once TRBV29-1 TGTAGCGTTGAAGAATTGGGGGAGCGAAACACTGAAGCTTTCTTT CSVEELGERNTEAFF
TRBJ2-5 . once TRBV10-2 TGCGCCAGCAGGCCTCCTAATCCCCAAGAGACCCAGTACTTC CASRPPNPQETQYF
TRBJ2-5 . few TRBV7-3 TGTGCCAGCAGCCTTGACGGGGGCGGAGAGACCCAGTACTTC CASSLDGGGETQYF
TRBJ2-5 TRBD2 few TRBV11-2 TGTGCCAGCAGCTTACCCCGGGGGGGACTAGTAAGACGATCATTAGAGACCCAGTACTTC CASSLPRGGLVRRSLETQYF
TRBJ2-3 . many TRBV5-1 TGCGCCAGCAGCTTGTCGCCAGGCACAGATACGCAGTATTTT CASSLSPGTDTQYF
TRBJ2-2 . . TRBV6-2/TRBV6-3 TGTGCCAGCAGTTCCCCTGTCTGGGCTAGTTGGAAGACCGGGGAGCTGTTTTTT CASSSPVWASWKTGELFF
TRBJ1-5 . . TRBV21-1 TGTGCCAGCAGCAAAGAGCCAGGGTATAGCAATCAGCCCCAGCATTTT CASSKEPGYSNQPQHF
TRBJ2-1 . . TRBV3-1 TGTGCCAGCAGTCGGGGGTCGCGAGAGCAGTTCTTC CASSRGSREQFF
TRBJ2-3 . . TRBV20-1 TGCAGTGCTACAGAAACAGATACGCAGTATTTT CSATETDTQYF
TRBJ2-5 . few TRBV2 TGTGCCAGCAAAATGGTCAGGGAGAAAGAGACCCAGTACTTC CASKMVREKETQYF
TRBJ1-2 TRBD1 . TRBV20-1 TGCAGTGCTAGTAGCTGGGACAGGGTCAATGGCTACACCTTC CSASSWDRVNGYTF
TRBJ2-3 TRBD2 . TRBV19 TGTGCCAGTAGTTCCAGCGGGAGAACGACAGATACGCAGTATTTT CASSSSGRTTDTQYF
TRBJ2-2 TRBD2 . TRBV20-1 TGCAGTGCGCGACTAGCGGGGGGGCCAGGCACCGGGGAGCTGTTTTTT CSARLAGGPGTGELFF
TRBJ2-1 . . TRBV12-3/TRBV12-4 TGTGCCAGCAGTCCCCCGATGGTAGCGGCCAGCTCCTACAATGAGCAGTTCTTC CASSPPMVAASSYNEQFF
TRBJ1-6 . . TRBV7-2 TGTGCCAGCAGCTTAGGATATCGGAGCTCCTATAATTCACCCCTCCACTTT CASSLGYRSSYNSPLHF
TRBJ2-3 TRBD2 . TRBV20-1 TGCAGTGCGGGGACTAGTAACACAGATACGCAGTATTTT CSAGTSNTDTQYF
TRBJ2-5 TRBD2 few TRBV5-4 TGTGCCAGCGGAGAGGGTAGCGGGAGTTTGGGGGAGACCCAGTACTTC CASGEGSGSLGETQYF
TRBJ2-1 TRBD1 . TRBV7-2 TGTGCCAGCAGCCAAACCCCCGGGACAGTCTACAATGAGCAGTTCTTC CASSQTPGTVYNEQFF
TRBJ2-7 . . TRBV27 TGTGCCAGCAGTCCCCTGGTGGTGTCGGGCTCCTACGGGCAGTACTTC CASSPLVVSGSYGQYF
TRBJ1-4 TRBD1 . TRBV10-3 TGTGCCACCTCGGACAGGGGAGGTGAAAAACTGTTTTTT CATSDRGGEKLFF
TRBJ1-1 . . TRBV3-1 TGTGCCAGCAGCCTGAACCGGGGTGGGGGCACTGAAGCTTTCTTT CASSLNRGGGTEAFF
TRBJ2-5 . . TRBV16 TGTGCCAGCAGCCGAAGGTGGGAACCGGAGACCCAGTACTTC CASSRRWEPETQYF
TRBJ2-3 TRBD2 . TRBV12-3/TRBV12-4 TGTGCCAGCAGTTTCAACCGGGGGAGGGTAGATACGCAGTATTTT CASSFNRGRVDTQYF
TRBJ1-2 . . TRBV7-9 TGTGCCAGCAGCCCCATCACCCGGAATAGGAATGGCTACACCTTC CASSPITRNRNGYTF
TRBJ2-1 TRBD1 few TRBV4-2 TGTGCCAGCAGCCGCCGAGGACAGGCGAACAATGAGCAGTTCTTC CASSRRGQANNEQFF
TRBJ2-1 TRBD2 . TRBV4-2 TGTGCCAGCAGCCAAGATAAGCGGGGGGGCCTTAATGAGCAGTTCTTC CASSQDKRGGLNEQFF
TRBJ1-1 . many TRBV7-9 TGTGCCAGCAGCACTCTGAGGGGGGCTCCCCGCGAAGCTTTCTTT CASSTLRGAPREAFF
TRBJ2-4 . . TRBV5-1 TGCGCCAGCAGCTTGCCAACCGCAGGGGCAGGAAACATTCAGTACTTC CASSLPTAGAGNIQYF
TRBJ2-1 . few TRBV24-1 TGTGCCACCAGTGATTCCGCAGGGAGTGAGCAGTTCTTC CATSDSAGSEQFF
TRBJ2-3 TRBD2 . TRBV27 TGTGCCAGCAGGACTAGCAGTCACACAGATACGCAGTATTTT CASRTSSHTDTQYF
TRBJ2-2 . few TRBV7-2 TGTGCCAGCCATCGAACCACAGGGACACCCGGGGAGCTGTTTTTT CASHRTTGTPGELFF
TRBJ2-7 . few TRBV28 TGTGCCAGCAGCAGGTTCGGGGGTCCCTACGAGCAGTACTTC CASSRFGGPYEQYF
TRBJ2-3 . . TRBV7-2 TGTGCCAGCAGCGTAGAGCAGGGGTTAGATACGCAGTATTTT CASSVEQGLDTQYF
TRBJ2-7 TRBD2 few TRBV20-1 TGCAGTGCTAGACTCTTCACTAGCGGGAGGGGCAATGAGCAGTACTTC CSARLFTSGRGNEQYF
TRBJ2-3 TRBD2 few TRBV5-1 TGCGCCAGCAGCTTGGCCCTAGCGGGGGAAACAGATACGCAGTATTTT CASSLALAGETDTQYF
TRBJ2-1 TRBD2 . TRBV20-1 TGCAGTGCTAGTCCGCCTAGCGGGAGTCAACATGAGCAGTTCTTC CSASPPSGSQHEQFF
TRBJ2-6 TRBD1 . TRBV7-9 TGTGCCAGCAGCTCCCCGACAGGGACTGGGGCCAACGTCCTGACTTTC CASSSPTGTGANVLTF
TRBJ1-1 . . TRBV5-1 TGCGCCAGCAGCACGTGGACCCCCGAGCCGAACACTGAAGCTTTCTTT CASSTWTPEPNTEAFF